Each of the 26 T cell receptor beta chains below was sequenced from the same sample in a study of human T cells and chemical hapten exposure. Time point specified: patch test 1, 2 weeks after DPC sensitization. Described treatment: therapeutic diphenylcyclopropenone sensitization with weekly scalp DPC. TCRdb passed the RACE reads through MiXCR, listing each CDR3 protein once. The sample lists about 120,000 distinct CDR3 sequences, about an eighth occurring once. This material consisted of whole blood, taken in connection with sensitization to the hapten diphenylcyclopropenone (DPC). All receptors derive from a woman aged 50 to 60 with alopecia areata. Some clones in this sample may be carry-over from other donors' samples.

The chain employs TRBV12-3 or TRBV12-4 and TRBJ1-4; D is uncertain. The germline V and J ends were trimmed by 7 bases and 8 bases, with 11 bases remaining between them. This CDR3 contains 12 residues. The CDR3: CASNLSGEKLFF. CDR3 sequence (DNA): TGTGCCAGCAACCTGAGTGGCGAAAAACTGTTTTTT.

This clonotype was recorded many times. The CDR3 here is CASSLGGRGKLFF. As DNA, the CDR3 is TGTGCCAGCAGCTTGGGGGGCCGCGGGAAACTGTTTTTT. The rearrangement joins TRBV7-2 to TRBJ1-4; the D gene is possibly TRBD1 (6 bases). V lost 3 bases and J lost 11, with 13 bases in between. CDR1 and CDR2 from the germline V gene are SGHTA and FQGNSA. CDR3 length: 13 residues.

This clonotype has a handful of counts. The chain couples TRBV5-1 to TRBJ2-1; D is perhaps TRBD1 (6 bases). Trimming shortened V by 4 bases and J by 0 bases, and 14 bases separated the two germline ends. CDR3 size: 16 residues. The germline V gene encodes CDR1 SGHRS and CDR2 YFSETQ. CDR3 sequence reads: CASSTSRDNSYNEQFF. For the CDR3, the DNA is TGCGCCAGCAGCACCTCCCGGGACAACTCCTACAATGAGCAGTTCTTC.

This clonotype was seen more than once but under ten times. V and J are TRBV27 and TRBJ1-5; D is possibly TRBD1 (5 bases). In germline, CDR1 is MNHEY, CDR2 SMNVEV (reference sequence). V lost 9 bases to trimming and J lost 6 bases, with 18 bases between them. The CDR3 consists of 14 residues. This CDR3 reads CASRAGYASQPQHF. CDR3 sequence (DNA): TGTGCCAGTCGGGCAGGGTATGCGAGTCAGCCCCAGCATTTT.

In its sample, this clonotype was seen a few times. The rearrangement uses TRBV7-9 and TRBJ1-3; unclear D gene. Trimming took 3 bases from V and 3 from J, leaving 18 bases between them. The CDR3 sequence is 17 residues long. Germline V gene lookup returns CDR1 SEHNR and CDR2 FQNEAQ (reference sequence). The chain's CDR3 is CASSLGIGSGFGNTIYF. In nucleotides, the CDR3 is TGTGCCAGCAGCTTGGGGATCGGCAGCGGCTTTGGAAACACCATATATTTT.

Many counts were recorded for this clonotype. The rearrangement links TRBV6-2 or TRBV6-3 to TRBJ1-5; no reliable D call. This CDR3 comprises 12 residues. The germline CDR1 and CDR2 sequences are MNHEY and SVGEGT. V was pared by 4 bases and J by 6 bases, with 7 bases between. The CDR3 nucleotides read TGTGCCAGCAGTTTAGCAGGTCAGCCCCAGCATTTT. This translates into CASSLAGQPQHF.

CDR3 DNA: TGTGCCAGCAGAACAGGGGGCGGAGAGACCCAGTACTTC. Amino acids: CASRTGGGETQYF. The chain uses TRBV6-6 and TRBJ2-5, with TRBD1 matching 9 bases. Germline V gene data show CDR1 as MNHNY and CDR2 as SVGAGI (reference sequence). Losses at the gene ends were 6 bases for V and 4 bases for J; bases not matched to a gene: 3. This CDR3 has 13 amino acids.

A note on this clonotype: A read error may be the cause here, since a much bigger clone is one base away. This rearrangement joins TRBV20-1 to TRBJ2-7; no clear D gene. Germline CDR1 is DFQATT and CDR2 is SNEGSKA (reference sequence). This CDR3 contains 12 residues. For the CDR3, the DNA is TGCACTGCTCCGAAACCGGACCGAGGGCAGTACTTC. Amino acid sequence: CTAPKPDRGQYF.

This clonotype was seen more than once but under ten times. V usage is TRBV11-2 and J usage is TRBJ2-3; D is possibly TRBD1 or TRBD2 (5 bases each). The length of the CDR3 is 14 residues. V was trimmed by 7 bases and J by 0 bases, leaving 11 bases between them. The germline V gene encodes CDR1 SGHAT and CDR2 FQNNGV. The CDR3 nucleotides are TGTGCCAGCAACGGGGCGTCTAGCACAGATACGCAGTATTTT. Protein product: CASNGASSTDTQYF. Together with reference TRBV11-2 and TRBJ2-3, the CDR3 gives the full variable domain: EAGVAQSPRYKIIEKRQSVAFWCNPISGHATLYWYQQILGQGPKLLIQFQNNGVVDDSQLPKDRFSAERLKGVDSTLKIQPAKLEDSAVYLCASNGASSTDTQYFGPGTRLTVL.

V is TRBV11-2 and J is TRBJ2-7; D not resolved. CDR3 length: 14 amino acids. The germline V gene has CDR1 SGHAT and CDR2 FQNNGV. V was cut by 1 base and J by 4 bases, with 11 bases left in between. The CDR3 nucleotides are TGTGCCAGCAGCTTAGCCCCGCTGGGGTACGAGCAGTACTTC. Translated, it gives CASSLAPLGYEQYF.

The chain joins TRBV7-9 to TRBJ1-1; D might be TRBD1 (6 bases). CDR1 and CDR2 (germline): SEHNR, FQNEAQ (reference sequence). V was clipped by 8 bases and J by 1 base, with 14 bases between them. CDR3 length: 14 amino acids. Here the CDR3 reads CASRFGQPNTEAFF. The DNA for the CDR3 is TGTGCCAGCCGTTTTGGACAGCCGAACACTGAAGCTTTCTTT.

This clonotype was observed a handful of times. This chain joins TRBV18 and TRBJ2-5, with D unclear. Germline assignment: CDR1 KGHSH and CDR2 LQKENI. The CDR3 is 13 amino acids. The V and J ends lost 4 bases and 5 bases respectively, with 11 bases between them. The CDR3 reads CASSLSRGETQYF. The CDR3 DNA follows: TGTGCCAGCTCACTTAGTCGAGGCGAGACCCAGTACTTC.

This clonotype occurred a few times. The J gene is TRBJ1-6, the V gene TRBV5-5; the D gene is possibly TRBD1 (6 bases). Germline CDR1 is SGHKS and CDR2 is YYEKEE (reference sequence). V was clipped by 5 bases and J by 7 bases, with 13 bases between them. The CDR3 runs to 14 residues. CDR3 amino acids: CASRDGGRNSPLHF. In nucleotides, the CDR3 is TGTGCCAGCAGAGACGGGGGGCGGAATTCACCCCTCCACTTT. Based on the CDR3 plus reference TRBV5-5 and TRBJ1-6, the full variable domain is DAGVTQSPTHLIKTRGQQVTLRCSPISGHKSVSWYQQVLGQGPQFIFQYYEKEERGRGNFPDRFSARQFPNYSSELNVNALLLGDSALYLCASRDGGRNSPLHFGNGTRLTVT.

CDR3 amino acids: CASSPPGLINEKLFF. The DNA for the CDR3 is TGCGCCAGCAGCCCTCCGGGGCTCATTAATGAAAAACTGTTTTTT. The chain combines TRBV4-1 with TRBJ1-4; weak D call: TRBD1 (5 bases). The germline V gene has CDR1 MGHRA and CDR2 YSYEKL. Trimming left V 4 bases short and J 4 bases short, with 13 bases between. There are 15 residues in the CDR3.

The V gene is TRBV2, the J gene TRBJ2-3; possibly TRBD2 for D (6 bases). The CDR3 length is 15 residues. The V gene's germline CDR1 is SNHLY and CDR2 FYNNEI. The V end was cut by 5 bases, the J end by 5 bases, with 17 bases between. The CDR3 sequence: CASSPRDSRRDTQYF. In DNA, the CDR3 is TGTGCCAGCAGTCCCCGGGACTCCCGACGAGATACGCAGTATTTT.

This clonotype was observed a handful of times. This rearrangement joins TRBV20-1 to TRBJ2-3; TRBD1 is a possible D gene (5 bases). Deletions cut 4 bases from V and 1 base from J, with 15 bases between. The V gene's germline CDR1 is DFQATT and CDR2 SNEGSKA (reference sequence). The CDR3 consists of 15 residues. The chain's CDR3 is CSANVREFGTDTQYF. In nucleotides, the CDR3 is TGCAGTGCTAACGTCAGGGAATTCGGCACAGATACGCAGTATTTT.

This clonotype was seen at least ten times. The chain carries TRBV7-2 and TRBJ1-5; D is possibly TRBD1 (5 bases). The CDR3 extends over 13 amino acids. V lost 2 bases to trimming and J lost 7 bases, with 9 bases between them. Looked up from germline, CDR1 is SGHTA and CDR2 is FQGNSA. CDR3 sequence reads: CASSLRGNQPQHF. The CDR3 DNA reads TGTGCCAGCAGCTTACGGGGGAACCAGCCCCAGCATTTT.

There are many counts of this clonotype. This sequence joins TRBV20-1 and TRBJ1-5, with D maybe TRBD1 (6 bases). V was clipped by 3 bases and J by 4 bases, with 19 bases between them. The CDR3 is made up of 16 amino acids. The germline CDR1 and CDR2 sequences are DFQATT and SNEGSKA (reference sequence). This CDR3 reads CSASGGNPGANQPQHF. The CDR3 DNA follows: TGCAGTGCTAGTGGGGGCAATCCAGGCGCTAATCAGCCCCAGCATTTT.

This clonotype was seen many times. The gene calls are TRBV6-2 or TRBV6-3 and TRBJ1-2, with 12 nucleotides matching TRBD1. Germline V gene data show CDR1 as MNHEY and CDR2 as SVGEGT. Trimming took 9 bases from V and 5 from J; bases not matched to a gene: 13. The CDR3 totals 16 residues. Here the CDR3 reads CARFHDWDRGLYGYTF. The CDR3, as DNA: TGTGCCAGATTCCATGATTGGGACAGGGGGCTTTATGGCTACACCTTC.

Comment on this clonotype: A read error may produce the germline difference seen at one junction end. This chain links TRBV12-3 or TRBV12-4 with TRBJ1-5, with D uncertain. This CDR3 is 13 amino acids long. CDR3 loop: CASSGLLDQSQHF. The CDR3 bases are TGTGCCAGCAGTGGCCTTCTGGATCAGTCCCAGCATTTT.

Only a few counts were recorded for this clonotype. This chain joins TRBV18 and TRBJ1-6; 7 bases line up with TRBD1. CDR3 length equals 14 residues. V gave up 6 bases and J gave up 4 bases; unmatched junction bases: 3. CDR1 is KGHSH, CDR2 LQKENI, per germline. This CDR3 reads CASSRQGYNSPLHF. The CDR3 DNA sequence: TGTGCCAGCTCGCGACAGGGATATAATTCACCCCTCCACTTT.

This clonotype was observed many times. One junction end does not reproduce the germline sequence, and a read error may be involved. The rearrangement uses TRBV7-7 and TRBJ2-5; D not certain. CDR1 is SSHAT, CDR2 FNYEAQ, per germline (reference sequence). There are 13 residues in the CDR3. CDR3 DNA: TGTGCTAGCAGCTTAGGTTACAGAGAGACCCAGTACTTC. This translates into CASSLGYRETQYF. Complete variable domain (other parts from reference TRBV7-7 and TRBJ2-5): GAGVSQSPRYKVTKRGQDVTLRCDPISSHATLYWYQQALGQGPEFLTYFNYEAQPDKSGLPSDRFSAERPEGSISTLTIQRTEQRDSAMYRCASSLGYRETQYFGPGTRLLVL.

This clonotype has at least ten counts. CDR3 amino acids: CASSQLATNEKLFF. DNA of the CDR3: TGTGCCAGCAGTCAACTTGCAACTAATGAAAAACTGTTTTTT. The chain employs TRBV3-1 and TRBJ1-4, with unresolved D. The CDR3 contains 14 residues. Between the trimmed V and J ends, which lost 6 bases and 0 bases, there was a span of 8 bases. Germline V gene data show CDR1 as LGHDT and CDR2 as YNNKEL (reference sequence).

This clonotype appeared many times. The V call is TRBV20-1, the J call TRBJ1-4; tentative D call: TRBD1 (5 bases). The V gene's germline CDR1 is DFQATT and CDR2 SNEGSKA (reference sequence). Trimming cost V 5 bases and J 0 bases, with 13 bases left between them. The CDR3 contains 15 residues. CDR3 in amino acids: CSASGRTATNEKLFF. Here the CDR3 DNA reads TGCAGTGCTTCGGGACGGACTGCAACTAATGAAAAACTGTTTTTT.

This chain connects TRBV27 to TRBJ1-1; perhaps TRBD1 as D (6 bases). Per germline, CDR1 MNHEY and CDR2 SMNVEV (reference sequence). The ends were cut back, 3 bases at V and 5 bases at J, with 13 bases in the middle. This CDR3 spans 14 amino acids. CDR3 sequence: CASSLWGADTEAFF. The CDR3 DNA sequence: TGTGCCAGCAGTTTGTGGGGGGCGGATACTGAAGCTTTCTTT.

This clonotype was counted only a few times. The CDR3 DNA reads as TGTGCCAGCAGCCAAAACCGGGGGGGAGCTTTCTTT. Translation: CASSQNRGGAFF. V usage is TRBV12-3 or TRBV12-4 and J usage is TRBJ1-1; D might be TRBD1 (5 bases). V lost 6 bases, J lost 10 bases, and 15 bases lay in between. The CDR3 is made up of 12 amino acids.